The 17 T cell receptor beta chains presented below share a single source sample, sequenced in a study of patients and donors after allogeneic stem cell transplantation. From the RT-PCR reads, TCRdb called clonotypes with MiXCR, one entry per CDR3 protein. The sample lists about 160,000 distinct CDR3 sequences; 30% to 45% were seen once. Sample: blood, either unsorted or a sorted T cell fraction (not recorded which). These receptor sequences come from a human donor who was either an allogeneic HSCT recipient or a stem cell or donor lymphocyte infusion donor (not recorded which). It is not recorded whose cells these are; they may come from a transplant donor.

There are a few counts of this clonotype. V and J are TRBV5-6 and TRBJ1-5, with 8 positions matching TRBD1. The CDR3 sequence is 14 residues long. Germline-derived CDR1 and CDR2 are SGHDT and YYEEEE. The V gene end was trimmed by 3 bases and the J gene end by 7 bases; junction bases not matched to a gene: 6. The CDR3 is CASSSWTGRQPQHF. CDR3 DNA: TGTGCCAGCAGCTCATGGACAGGGCGACAGCCCCAGCATTTT.

The CDR3 region is CASSFGLGTYNSPLHF. The CDR3 DNA sequence: TGTGCCAGCAGTTTCGGACTCGGGACCTATAATTCACCCCTCCACTTT. The V and J genes are TRBV12-3 or TRBV12-4 and TRBJ1-6; no clear D gene. Trimming left V 3 bases short and J 2 bases short, with 11 bases between. This CDR3 region has 16 residues.

V and J are TRBV28 and TRBJ1-1; no firm D call. The CDR3 is 14 amino acids. V lost 3 bases and J 10 bases, leaving 18 bases between the germline ends. In germline, CDR1 is MDHEN, CDR2 SYDVKM. The CDR3 loop reads CASSFPTLDRLAFF. The CDR3 bases are TGTGCCAGCAGTTTTCCTACCCTCGACCGGTTAGCTTTCTTT.

V usage is TRBV4-1 and J usage is TRBJ1-1, with D possibly TRBD1 on 5 matching bases. The germline V gene has CDR1 MGHRA and CDR2 YSYEKL. V gave up 7 bases and J gave up 0 bases, with 15 bases separating them. The CDR3 is made up of 15 amino acids. This CDR3 is CASNLQAGMNTEAFF. For the CDR3, the DNA is TGCGCCAGCAACTTACAGGCGGGGATGAACACTGAAGCTTTCTTT.

This clonotype was seen only once. The chain combines TRBV9 with TRBJ1-6; the D is unclear. V was pared by 5 bases and J by 8 bases, with 11 bases between. The CDR3 has 13 amino acids. CDR1 is SGDLS, CDR2 YYNGEE, per germline. CDR3 protein: CASSLEVYSPLHF. CDR3 nucleotide sequence: TGTGCCAGCAGTCTAGAGGTCTATTCACCCCTCCACTTT.

This clonotype was observed a few times. The V and J genes are TRBV10-3 and TRBJ2-5; 8 bases map to TRBD2. Trimming took 3 bases from V and 5 from J; bases not matched to a gene: 11. Looked up from germline, CDR1 is ENHRY and CDR2 is SYGVKD. This CDR3 spans 16 amino acids. CDR3 amino acids: CAISELRGDSRETQYF. The CDR3, as DNA: TGTGCCATCAGTGAATTGCGGGGGGATTCAAGGGAGACCCAGTACTTC.

The chain combines TRBV5-6 with TRBJ1-1; D perhaps matches TRBD1 (5 bases). Trimming shortened V by 0 bases and J by 7 bases, and 10 bases separated the two germline ends. The germline gives CDR1 SGHDT, CDR2 YYEEEE. The CDR3 has 13 residues. CDR3 DNA: TGTGCCAGCAGCTTGGTGGGGGTTCATGAAGCTTTCTTT. Amino acid sequence: CASSLVGVHEAFF.

This clonotype was detected only a few times. The chain couples TRBV27 to TRBJ2-5; perhaps TRBD1 as D (5 bases). The CDR3 is 13 amino acids. Trimming cost V 6 bases and J 1 base, with 9 bases left between them. Germline CDR1 MNHEY, CDR2 SMNVEV (reference sequence). This chain's CDR3 is CASSRALQETQYF. The DNA for the CDR3 is TGTGCCAGCAGCAGGGCCCTCCAAGAGACCCAGTACTTC.

The J gene is TRBJ1-1, the V gene TRBV7-3; 10 nucleotides line up with TRBD1. The CDR3 sequence is 17 residues long. Germline-derived CDR1 and CDR2 are SGHTA and FQGTGA. V dropped 1 base and J dropped 1; count of bases not matched to a gene: 6. The CDR3 reads CASSLRGQGQENTEAFF. CDR3 in DNA: TGTGCCAGCAGCTTAAGGGGACAGGGGCAAGAGAACACTGAAGCTTTCTTT.

The gene calls are TRBV4-1 and TRBJ1-2; D is unclear. The CDR3 length is 12 residues. The germline V and J ends were trimmed by 3 bases and 4 bases, with 6 bases remaining between them. CDR1 and CDR2 (germline): MGHRA, YSYEKL. CDR3 nucleotide sequence: TGCGCCAGCAGCCAGGGTACCTATGGCTACACCTTC. Its translation: CASSQGTYGYTF.

The CDR3 region has the DNA TGTGCCAGCAGACCATACAGGGCGAACACCGGGGAGCTGTTTTTT. Protein: CASRPYRANTGELFF. The rearrangement links TRBV12-3 or TRBV12-4 to TRBJ2-2; possibly TRBD1 for D (6 bases). This CDR3 has 15 amino acids. V lost 6 bases to trimming and J lost 0 bases, with 11 bases between them.

This clonotype was observed a few times. This rearrangement joins TRBV27 to TRBJ2-5, with 10 bases aligning to TRBD1. This CDR3 has 14 residues. Trimming cost V 4 bases and J 4 bases; bases outside gene matches: 3. From germline, CDR1 is MNHEY and CDR2 SMNVEV (reference sequence). Here the CDR3 reads CASSWTGGRETQYF. The CDR3 coding sequence is TGTGCCAGCAGTTGGACAGGGGGTCGAGAGACCCAGTACTTC.

This clonotype was detected ten times or more. The chain uses TRBV12-3 or TRBV12-4 and TRBJ1-1; 10 nucleotides align to TRBD1. The CDR3 loop spans 14 amino acids. J lost 5 bases, V lost 5 bases, and 5 bases had no gene match. The chain's CDR3 is CASSRTGGETEAFF. CDR3 nucleotides: TGTGCCAGCAGTCGGACAGGGGGTGAGACTGAAGCTTTCTTT.

The DNA for the CDR3 is TGTGCCAGCAGTCTTTCCCCAGGGGCGATTCAGCCCCAGCATTTT. Translated: CASSLSPGAIQPQHF. The chain carries TRBV12-3 or TRBV12-4 and TRBJ1-5, with TRBD1 as a possible D gene (6 bases). Trimming stripped 5 bases from V and 6 bases from J, with 17 bases between. The CDR3 is 15 amino acids.

This clonotype occurred a few times. This chain uses TRBV5-1 with TRBJ1-2; 9 nucleotides align to TRBD1. CDR1 and CDR2 (germline): SGHRS, YFSETQ. The length of the CDR3 is 13 residues. V shed 4 bases and J 7 bases; nucleotides not matched to a gene: 5. The CDR3 sequence is CASSDRDRVGYTF. In DNA, the CDR3 is TGCGCCAGCAGCGACCGGGACAGGGTTGGCTACACCTTC.

This rearrangement joins TRBV12-3 or TRBV12-4 to TRBJ1-6; 9 nucleotides line up with TRBD1. The CDR3 runs to 15 residues. The trim removed 1 base at V and 8 bases at J, leaving 3 bases unmatched. CDR3 protein: CASSLVDRGYSPLHF. The CDR3 region has the DNA TGTGCCAGCAGTTTAGTGGACAGGGGATATTCACCCCTCCACTTT.

This clonotype was observed a handful of times. The chain combines TRBV11-2 with TRBJ1-3; 7 bases line up with TRBD1. From germline, CDR1 is SGHAT and CDR2 FQNNGV. This CDR3 has 16 amino acids. V lost 6 bases to trimming and J lost 0 bases; unmatched junction nucleotides: 8. CDR3 sequence: CASRSPGQFSGNTIYF. The CDR3 nucleotides read TGTGCCAGCAGGTCACCGGGACAGTTCTCTGGAAACACCATATATTTT. Based on the CDR3 plus reference TRBV11-2 and TRBJ1-3, the full variable domain is EAGVAQSPRYKIIEKRQSVAFWCNPISGHATLYWYQQILGQGPKLLIQFQNNGVVDDSQLPKDRFSAERLKGVDSTLKIQPAKLEDSAVYLCASRSPGQFSGNTIYFGEGSWLTVV.